This TCR beta chain is from a study of blood T cells in healthy people across ages. Study results and caveats: Both higher diversity and more naive CD4+ cells marked long-lived donors when set against aged donors. In the absence of known donor CMV status, changes in expanded clonotypes were possibly confounded.

With a J-beta primer mix and a sample-barcoded 5' primer, a second PCR ran 7 to 11 cycles. Through a template-switch adaptor with 12 random nucleotides, each cDNA molecule received a tag. TCRdb analysed the 5' RACE reads with MiXCR anew, one entry per CDR3 protein. The sample yields some 290,000 distinct CDR3 sequences, roughly 27% seen once. With respect to this clonotype: Antigen: not known.

V lost 3 bases and J lost 4; bases outside the gene matches: 1. Germline CDR1 reads SQVTM; CDR2 reads ANQGSEA. The CDR3 has 12 residues. The individuals who served as donors were healthy Caucasians living in Russia, aged roughly 6 to 100. The chain couples TRBV29-1 to TRBJ2-3, with 7 nucleotides matching TRBD2. The clonotype comes from a woman in her seventies in good health. The sequenced material came from blood. CDR3 in DNA: TGCAGCGTTGACCTAGCGGCAGATACGCAGTATTTT. Protein: CSVDLAADTQYF.